This T cell receptor beta chain derives from a study of T cells of healthy individuals. TCRdb independently ran MiXCR on the 5' RACE reads; one entry per CDR3 protein. The table has more than 85,000 distinct CDR3 sequences, roughly 18% seen once; the top ten hold over 5%. From germline, CDR1 is GTSNPN and CDR2 SVGIG (reference sequence). This CDR3 contains 18 residues. Trimming removed 4 bases from V and 7 bases from J, with 29 bases in between. This clonotype was detected many times. The J gene is TRBJ2-4, the V gene TRBV30; maybe TRBD1 (6 bases). The sequence came from a human donor in good health. In DNA, the CDR3 is TGTGCCTGGACCCCACCTAGCCCTAGACCGCATCAGGGGAACATTCAGTACTTC. It yields the protein CAWTPPSPRPHQGNIQYF.